These 15 T cell receptor beta chains were all obtained from the same sample, sequenced in a study of blood T cells in healthy people across ages. PCR was performed a second time for about 6 to 11 cycles using a sample-barcoded 5' primer and a J-beta primer mix. Using its own MiXCR run on the 5' RACE reads, TCRdb lists one record per CDR3 protein. The sample includes approximately 730,000 distinct CDR3 sequences, around 40% of them seen just once. Sequences were obtained from blood. These receptor sequences come from a woman in her sixties or seventies in good health.

This clonotype was detected only a few times. The chain combines TRBV30 with TRBJ1-5, with 7 bases matching TRBD1. The germline gives CDR1 GTSNPN, CDR2 SVGIG (reference sequence). V lost 5 bases to trimming and J lost 1 base; unmatched junction nucleotides: 2. The CDR3 is 13 residues long. Here the CDR3 DNA reads TGTGCCTGGGAGACAGGGAGCAATCAGCCCCAGCATTTT. Translation gives CAWETGSNQPQHF.

The gene calls are TRBV2 and TRBJ1-2; tentatively, D is TRBD1 (5 bases). V was shortened by 5 bases and J by 5 bases, with 12 bases between the two germline ends. The CDR3 is 13 residues long. Germline lookup yields CDR1 SNHLY and CDR2 FYNNEI. The CDR3 loop is CASSLGEPYGYTF. In nucleotides, the CDR3 is TGTGCCAGCAGTTTAGGGGAGCCATATGGCTACACCTTC.

Only a few counts were recorded for this clonotype. This sequence joins TRBV3-1 and TRBJ2-7; D is undetermined. The V end was cut by 0 bases, the J end by 6 bases, with 9 bases between. Germline assignment: CDR1 LGHDT and CDR2 YNNKEL (reference sequence). This CDR3 region has 13 residues. In DNA form, the CDR3 reads TGTGCCAGCAGCCAAGAAAACCGGGTCGAGCAGTACTTC. Translated, it gives CASSQENRVEQYF.

A few counts support this clonotype. The J gene is TRBJ2-3, the V gene TRBV27; TRBD2 matches 7 bases. J was trimmed by 4 bases and V by 6 bases; bases with no gene match: 4. The germline CDR1 and CDR2 sequences are MNHEY and SMNVEV (reference sequence). The CDR3 is 13 amino acids. The CDR3 DNA reads TGTGCCAGCAGGGCGGGAGTTTCAGATACGCAGTATTTT. Encoded protein: CASRAGVSDTQYF.

This clonotype has only a few counts. The V and J genes are TRBV20-1 and TRBJ2-1; the D is unclear. The CDR3 sequence is 12 residues long. Germline CDR1 and CDR2: DFQATT and SNEGSKA (reference sequence). The V end lost 6 bases, the J end lost 8 bases, and 14 bases lay between the germline ends. The CDR3 loop reads CSAYHILDEQFF. CDR3 DNA: TGCAGTGCCTATCATATCTTGGATGAGCAGTTCTTC.

The V and J genes are TRBV4-3 and TRBJ1-6; D call uncertain. Germline-derived CDR1 and CDR2 are LGHNA and YSLEER. The V end was cut by 0 bases, the J end by 2 bases, with 5 bases between. CDR3 length: 15 residues. The DNA of the CDR3 is TGCGCCAGCAGCCAAGATACAGCCTATAATTCACCCCTCCACTTT. Encoded protein: CASSQDTAYNSPLHF.

The sample holds one count of this clonotype. The chain links TRBV21-1 to TRBJ2-1; TRBD2, the D gene given by the table, was not confirmed from the DNA. TRBV21-1 is shown as a pseudogene. The CDR3 extends over 16 amino acids. The chain's CDR3 is CASRPGLPRSYNEQFF. CDR3 nucleotide sequence: TGTGCCAGCAGACCGGGACTACCCCGCTCCTACAATGAGCAGTTCTTC.

The genes are TRBV11-3 and TRBJ2-3; D is perhaps TRBD2 (5 bases). CDR1 is SGHNT, CDR2 YENEEA, per germline. CDR3 length: 14 amino acids. The ends were cut back, 5 bases at V and 2 bases at J, with 11 bases in the middle. CDR3 DNA: TGTGCCAGCAGCGCGGGCGGCACCACAGATACGCAGTATTTT. As protein: CASSAGGTTDTQYF.

This chain uses TRBV7-9 with TRBJ1-6; maybe TRBD1 (6 bases). Trimming took off 5 bases at V and 7 bases at J, with 12 bases between the two ends. The CDR3 covers 14 residues. Germline values: CDR1 SEHNR, CDR2 FQNEAQ (reference sequence). CDR3 region: CASSAWTENSPLHF. As DNA, the CDR3 is TGTGCCAGCAGCGCGTGGACAGAGAATTCACCCCTCCACTTT.

This rearrangement joins TRBV11-1 to TRBJ2-4; 10 nucleotides align to TRBD2. Judging by the DNA end, TRBJ2-5 fits better; the J call may be wrong. This CDR3 region has 15 residues. CDR1 is SGHAT, CDR2 FQDESV, per germline (reference sequence). This CDR3 reads CASSPPGTSDETQYF. The CDR3, as DNA: TGTGCCAGCAGCCCTCCCGGGACTAGCGATGAGACCCAGTACTTC.

The CDR3 reads CASSLMNKGRGQGYTF. CDR3 bases: TGTGCCAGCAGTTTAATGAATAAAGGCAGGGGGCAGGGCTACACCTTC. This chain uses TRBV12-3 or TRBV12-4 with TRBJ1-2; 8 positions agree with TRBD1. The V gene end was trimmed by 2 bases and the J gene end by 8 bases; junction bases not matched to a gene: 13. This CDR3 region has 16 residues.

The chain is built from TRBV5-8 and TRBJ2-4, with no clear D. The tail of the sequence fits TRBJ2-7 better, so the J call may be wrong. The V gene's germline CDR1 is SGHTS and CDR2 YDEGEE. The CDR3 is 14 residues long. The CDR3 nucleotides are TGTGCCAGCAGCTGGCGCGACACCACCTACGAGCAGTACTTC. This encodes CASSWRDTTYEQYF.

This clonotype has at least ten counts. This chain uses TRBV9 with TRBJ2-3, with 10 bases aligning to TRBD2. The CDR3 contains 16 residues. Trimming removed 1 base from V and 3 bases from J; junction bases left unmatched: 5. Germline V gene data show CDR1 as SGDLS and CDR2 as YYNGEE. The CDR3 DNA sequence: TGTGCCAGCAGCGTACCAGCGGGGGGGATAACAGATACGCAGTATTTT. It translates to CASSVPAGGITDTQYF.

A word on this clonotype: A read error may explain this, as a much larger clone is one base away. The chain employs TRBV10-3 and TRBJ2-1; 7 nucleotides agree with TRBD2. The J segment lost 10 bases and the V segment lost 3 bases, leaving 12 bases of the junction unmatched. The CDR3 extends over 15 amino acids. Germline CDR1 and CDR2: ENHRY and SYGVKD. The CDR3 DNA follows: TGTGCCATCAGTGATCCGAGCGGGGTAGTTCACGAGCAGTTCTTC. This codes for CAISDPSGVVHEQFF.

The rearrangement links TRBV27 to TRBJ2-3, with 12 bases that match TRBD2. The CDR3 has 16 residues. The germline V gene has CDR1 MNHEY and CDR2 SMNVEV (reference sequence). The V segment lost 5 bases and the J segment 4 bases; nucleotides outside the gene matches: 7. The CDR3 loop reads CASSPGTSGWPDTQYF. The CDR3 region has the DNA TGTGCCAGCAGTCCCGGGACTAGCGGGTGGCCAGATACGCAGTATTTT.